This passage covers 14 T cell receptor beta chains from one sample sequenced in a study of cytomegalovirus exposure and HLA in healthy donors. Primers included in the PCR were 60 Vbeta and 13 Jbeta primers. Profiling relied on immunoSEQ multiplex PCR, and the TCRdb table lists in-frame clones only, not all of them. The data hold 100,000 to 150,000 clones, with approximately 83% observed a single time. The sample consisted of PBMCs. Receptor source: a woman between 40 and 50 years old in good health and CMV-seropositive.

This clone turned up a few times. The V call is TRBV2, the J call TRBJ1-2, with a possible D match to TRBD1 (6 bases). The germline gives CDR1 SNHLY, CDR2 FYNNEI. Trimming shortened V by 2 bases and J by 6 bases, and 22 bases separated the two germline ends. The CDR3 has 17 residues. CDR3 in amino acids: CASSESAYRVMFHGYTF. The CDR3 DNA reads TGTGCCAGCAGTGAATCCGCATACAGGGTCATGTTTCATGGCTACACCTTC.

The V call is TRBV19, the J call TRBJ2-5; no firm D call. The germline V gene has CDR1 LNHDA and CDR2 SQIVND (reference sequence). This CDR3 spans 11 amino acids. V shed 4 bases and J shed 3 bases, with 3 bases lying between them. CDR3: CASSTEETQYF. In DNA, the CDR3 is TGTGCCAGTAGTACCGAAGAGACCCAGTACTTC.

This clone was recorded a few times. V is TRBV11-3 and J is TRBJ2-1, with D perhaps TRBD2 (5 bases). CDR3 size: 16 residues. The germline CDR1 and CDR2 sequences are SGHNT and YENEEA. Trimming shortened V by 6 bases and J by 0 bases, and 15 bases separated the two germline ends. For the CDR3, the DNA is TGTGCCAGCAGTGAGGGTGCAGTGAGCTCCTACAATGAGCAGTTCTTC. Amino acid sequence: CASSEGAVSSYNEQFF.

This chain links TRBV9 with TRBJ2-5; D not certain. Germline V gene lookup returns CDR1 SGDLS and CDR2 YYNGEE. The CDR3 runs to 13 residues. V was pared by 3 bases and J by 5 bases, with 11 bases between. This CDR3 reads CASSGYYPETQYF. DNA for the CDR3: TGTGCCAGCAGCGGCTACTACCCGGAGACCCAGTACTTC.

This clone was detected a few times. The V call is TRBV29-1, the J call TRBJ2-7, with 7 bases matching TRBD2. V was clipped by 4 bases and J by 3 bases; unmatched bases: 0. The CDR3 spans 11 residues. Germline V CDR1 and CDR2: SQVTM, ANQGSEA. CDR3 sequence reads: CSVGTSYEQYF. DNA of the CDR3: TGCAGCGTTGGGACTAGCTACGAGCAGTACTTC.

The chain combines TRBV7-2 with TRBJ1-2; D ambiguous. This CDR3 has 16 residues. The V gene lost 1 base and the J gene lost 8 bases, with 20 bases spanning the gap. Looked up from germline, CDR1 is SGHTA and CDR2 is FQGNSA. The CDR3 protein is CASSLEEGVARRGYTF. The CDR3 nucleotides are TGTGCCAGCAGCTTAGAAGAGGGAGTCGCCCGCCGCGGCTACACCTTC.

This chain joins TRBV5-1 and TRBJ2-7, with 9 bases matching TRBD1. V lost 2 bases, J lost 7 bases, and 13 bases stayed unmatched. Per the germline V gene, CDR1 is SGHRS and CDR2 is YFSETQ. This CDR3 has 16 amino acids. The CDR3 nucleotides are TGCGCCAGCAGCTTCGAGCCGGGACAGGGCGTGGGTGAGCAGTACTTC. Amino acid sequence: CASSFEPGQGVGEQYF. Together with reference TRBV5-1 and TRBJ2-7, the CDR3 gives the full variable domain: KAGVTQTPRYLIKTRGQQVTLSCSPISGHRSVSWYQQTPGQGLQFLFEYFSETQRNKGNFPGRFSGRQFSNSRSEMNVSTLELGDSALYLCASSFEPGQGVGEQYFGPGTRLTVT.

The chain couples TRBV6-1 to TRBJ1-1; 9 positions agree with TRBD1. The CDR3 is made up of 14 amino acids. V lost 4 bases and J lost 1; bases outside the gene matches: 1. Per the germline V gene, CDR1 is MNHNS and CDR2 is SASEGT. The CDR3 region is CASSVGQGNTEAFF. CDR3 sequence (DNA): TGTGCCAGCAGTGTGGGACAGGGGAACACTGAAGCTTTCTTT.

V usage is TRBV11-2 and J usage is TRBJ1-1; possible D gene TRBD1, 6 bases. Trimming shortened V by 5 bases and J by 0 bases, and 13 bases separated the two germline ends. CDR1 and CDR2 (germline): SGHAT, FQNNGV. The length of the CDR3 is 15 residues. The CDR3 reads CASSPRGQLNTEAFF. The CDR3 region has the DNA TGTGCCAGCAGCCCGCGGGGGCAGTTGAACACTGAAGCTTTCTTT.

V is TRBV6-5 and J is TRBJ1-2; a weak D match, TRBD1 (5 bases). CDR1 and CDR2 from the germline V gene are MNHEY and SVGAGI. The CDR3 is 13 amino acids. V lost 5 bases, J lost 3 bases, and 10 bases lay in between. The CDR3, as DNA: TGTGCCAGCAGTCAAGCAGGGTACTATGGCTACACCTTC. It translates to CASSQAGYYGYTF.

The chain links TRBV7-3 to TRBJ2-2; 10 bases fit TRBD1. The germline V gene encodes CDR1 SGHTA and CDR2 FQGTGA. V lost 8 bases to trimming and J lost 4 bases; unmatched junction nucleotides: 4. CDR3 length equals 14 residues. CDR3 coding DNA: TGTGCCAGCCAGCGGGACAGGGGCACCGGGGAGCTGTTTTTT. Its translation is CASQRDRGTGELFF.

The rearrangement joins TRBV6-1 to TRBJ2-5, with D perhaps TRBD1 (6 bases). Germline V gene lookup returns CDR1 MNHNS and CDR2 SASEGT. V lost 7 bases, J lost 5 bases, and 11 bases lay in between. There are 12 residues in the CDR3. CDR3 sequence (DNA): TGTGCCAGCACCAGGGGAAAGGAGACCCAGTACTTC. Translated, it gives CASTRGKETQYF.

This chain uses TRBV9 with TRBJ2-1, with D possibly TRBD2 on 6 matching bases. This CDR3 comprises 14 residues. Trimming took off 2 bases at V and 8 bases at J, with 14 bases between the two ends. Per the germline V gene, CDR1 is SGDLS and CDR2 is YYNGEE. CDR3 sequence: CASSVEGSYDEQFF. CDR3 sequence (DNA): TGTGCCAGCAGCGTGGAGGGGAGTTACGATGAGCAGTTCTTC.

The J gene is TRBJ2-1, the V gene TRBV5-4; 13 nucleotides agree with TRBD2. Germline assignment: CDR1 SGHNT and CDR2 YYREEE (reference sequence). V lost 0 bases and J lost 9; bases outside the gene matches: 9. This CDR3 has 17 residues. For the CDR3, the DNA is TGTGCCAGCAGCTTGGCCTCGGGACTAGCGGGAATCGTTGAGCAGTTCTTC. It is translated as CASSLASGLAGIVEQFF. Full variable domain (remainder filled in from reference TRBV5-4 and TRBJ2-1): ETGVTQSPTHLIKTRGQQVTLRCSSQSGHNTVSWYQQALGQGPQFIFQYYREEENGRGNFPPRFSGLQFPNYSSELNVNALELDDSALYLCASSLASGLAGIVEQFFGPGTRLTVL.